A single sample gave rise to the 5 T cell receptor beta chains below, sequenced in a study of shared clonotypes between healthy human individuals. Assay: immunoSEQ multiplex PCR; the TCRdb copy retains only in-frame clones and omits some. Of a few million clones in the sample, over 85% were seen once. The sequenced sample consisted of naive CD4+ T cells from PBMCs. The subset here: CD45RA+ positively selected. The receptor set was obtained from a man younger than 35 in good health. Some clones in this sample may be carry-over from other donors' samples.

The chain has TRBV28 and TRBJ1-5; D remains unclear. The CDR3 is made up of 17 amino acids. Trimming stripped 5 bases from V and 7 bases from J, with 24 bases between. Germline V lookup: CDR1 MDHEN, CDR2 SYDVKM. CDR3 sequence: CASSPEEYWGSRQPQHF. The CDR3 DNA reads as TGTGCCAGCAGTCCCGAGGAGTACTGGGGATCGCGGCAGCCCCAGCATTTT.

This clone was detected only a few times. This chain links TRBV29-1 with TRBJ1-1, with unresolved D. V shed 5 bases and J shed 4 bases, with 11 bases lying between them. Germline-derived CDR1 and CDR2 are SQVTM and ANQGSEA. The CDR3 is 12 amino acids. CDR3 DNA sequence: TGCAGCGTTCAGGCTACTCGCACTGAAGCTTTCTTT. Translating gives CSVQATRTEAFF.

This clone was observed a single time. This chain links TRBV9 with TRBJ1-2; D is ambiguous. The CDR3 spans 12 residues. Germline CDR1 and CDR2: SGDLS and YYNGEE. V was cut by 3 bases and J by 0 bases, with 3 bases left in between. The CDR3 sequence: CASSDANYGYTF. The CDR3 nucleotides read TGTGCCAGCAGCGACGCTAACTATGGCTACACCTTC.

The chain is built from TRBV6-6 and TRBJ2-7, with a tentative D call TRBD2 (7 bases). Trimming took 8 bases from V and 2 from J, leaving 13 bases between them. This CDR3 region has 13 residues. Germline V CDR1 and CDR2: MNHNY, SVGAGI (reference sequence). The CDR3 DNA is TGTGCCAGCGGGGGGGGCGCGACCTACGAGCAGTACTTC. Its protein product is CASGGGATYEQYF.

The gene calls are TRBV6-1 and TRBJ2-5; perhaps TRBD2 as D (5 bases). Germline V gene sequence: CDR1 MNHNS, CDR2 SASEGT. Trimming left V 0 bases short and J 9 bases short, with 14 bases between. The CDR3 has 14 amino acids. This CDR3 is CASSEAGHNGAQYF. Written as DNA, the CDR3 is TGTGCCAGCAGTGAAGCAGGCCATAACGGGGCCCAGTACTTC.